The 29 T cell receptor beta chains below were found in one sample sequenced in a study of blood T cell repertoires in COVID-19. Using immunoSEQ multiplex PCR, the repertoire was profiled, and TCRdb retains in-frame clones only, with some absent. There are over 35,000 clones in the sample; around 90% occur only once, and 15% to 17% lies in the top ten. The sequencing sample was made of peripheral blood. The receptors originated from a woman in her twenties or thirties in a cohort sampled during active COVID-19.

The rearrangement links TRBV19 to TRBJ1-3; the match to TRBD1 covers 8 bases. CDR1 LNHDA and CDR2 SQIVND come from the germline V gene (reference sequence). CDR3 length: 15 amino acids. V lost 9 bases, J lost 0 bases, and 7 bases stayed unmatched. CDR3: CASRQGSFSGNTIYF. CDR3 DNA: TGTGCCAGCCGACAGGGGTCCTTCTCTGGAAACACCATATATTTT.

The genes are TRBV2 and TRBJ2-3, with TRBD2 as a possible D gene (6 bases). CDR3 size: 14 residues. Germline-derived CDR1 and CDR2 are SNHLY and FYNNEI. The V end was cut by 4 bases, the J end by 4 bases, with 12 bases between. The CDR3 region has the DNA TGTGCCAGCAGTGCTCGGAGGGGATCAGATACGCAGTATTTT. This codes for CASSARRGSDTQYF.

The CDR3 DNA reads as TGCGCCAGCAGCTTGGCCGCAGGGAATGGCAAAAACATTCAGTACTTC. Protein: CASSLAAGNGKNIQYF. This rearrangement joins TRBV5-1 to TRBJ2-4; D possibly corresponds to TRBD1 (5 bases). V lost 0 bases and J lost 3, with 13 bases in between. Looked up from germline, CDR1 is SGHRS and CDR2 is YFSETQ. This CDR3 spans 16 amino acids.

There are a few counts of this clone. The chain links TRBV6-4 to TRBJ2-1; 12 bases agree with TRBD2. Germline V lookup: CDR1 MRHNA, CDR2 SNTAGT. This CDR3 is built from 15 residues. The trim removed 0 bases at V and 6 bases at J, leaving 0 bases unmatched. DNA of the CDR3: TGTGCCAGCAGTGACTCGACTAGCGGGAGCAATGAGCAGTTCTTC. It specifies CASSDSTSGSNEQFF.

CDR3 loop: CASSLSTPLGGKYTGELFF. In DNA, the CDR3 is TGTGCCAGCAGCTTATCAACCCCTCTTGGGGGGAAGTACACCGGGGAGCTGTTTTTT. This rearrangement joins TRBV7-9 to TRBJ2-2, with TRBD2 as a possible D gene (6 bases). The CDR3 extends over 19 amino acids. V gave up 2 bases and J gave up 3 bases, with 22 bases separating them. Germline CDR1 is SEHNR and CDR2 is FQNEAQ (reference sequence). Looking up the rest from reference TRBV7-9 and TRBJ2-2 gives the full variable domain: DTGVSQNPRHKITKRGQNVTFRCDPISEHNRLYWYRQTLGQGPEFLTYFQNEAQLEKSRLLSDRFSAERPKGSFSTLEIQRTEQGDSAMYLCASSLSTPLGGKYTGELFFGEGSRLTVL.

The chain is built from TRBV4-1 and TRBJ2-5; D is unclear. CDR1 is MGHRA, CDR2 YSYEKL, per germline. This CDR3 spans 14 amino acids. The V end was cut by 4 bases, the J end by 1 base, with 10 bases between. CDR3 nucleotides: TGCGCCAGCAGCCCTATACTGGTCCAAGAGACCCAGTACTTC. This gives the protein CASSPILVQETQYF.

The chain is built from TRBV11-1 and TRBJ2-3; possible D gene TRBD2, 6 bases. The CDR3 is 17 residues long. Deletions cut 0 bases from V and 0 bases from J, with 13 bases between. Germline CDR1 SGHAT, CDR2 FQDESV (reference sequence). In DNA, the CDR3 is TGTGCCAGCAGCTTAGCGGGTAAAGCGGGTAGCACAGATACGCAGTATTTT. Encoded protein: CASSLAGKAGSTDTQYF.

V and J are TRBV2 and TRBJ1-5; 7 bases map to TRBD1. The CDR3 has 14 residues. The J segment lost 1 base and the V segment lost 7 bases, leaving 4 bases of the junction unmatched. Germline loops: CDR1 SNHLY, CDR2 FYNNEI. As DNA, the CDR3 is TGTGCCAGCACTCAGGGGGTGAGCAATCAGCCCCAGCATTTT. As protein: CASTQGVSNQPQHF.

V usage is TRBV24-1 and J usage is TRBJ2-3, with D tentatively TRBD1 (6 bases). The CDR3 is 15 residues long. Germline CDR1 reads KGHDR; CDR2 reads SFDVKD. The V end lost 1 base, the J end lost 2 bases, and 9 bases lay between the germline ends. The CDR3 DNA follows: TGTGCCACCAGTGATTTAGGACAGAACACAGATACGCAGTATTTT. Translated, it gives CATSDLGQNTDTQYF.

The rearrangement uses TRBV13 and TRBJ2-7, with 9 bases identical to TRBD2. CDR1 and CDR2 from the germline V gene are PRHDT and FYEKMQ (reference sequence). V lost 0 bases to trimming and J lost 5 bases; unmatched junction nucleotides: 14. The CDR3 has 18 residues. CDR3 protein: CASSLGPNRLAEVNEQYF. The CDR3 bases are TGTGCCAGCAGCTTAGGCCCAAACCGACTAGCGGAGGTCAACGAGCAGTACTTC.

V gene TRBV27 combines with J gene TRBJ2-7; TRBD1 is a possible D gene (7 bases). This CDR3 comprises 14 residues. Germline V gene lookup returns CDR1 MNHEY and CDR2 SMNVEV (reference sequence). V lost 5 bases to trimming and J lost 4 bases, with 15 bases between them. CDR3 nucleotide sequence: TGTGCCAGCAGTATCCGGGCAGGGGGGTACGAGCAGTACTTC. As protein: CASSIRAGGYEQYF.

The chain combines TRBV2 with TRBJ2-3; D might be TRBD2 (6 bases). Germline values: CDR1 SNHLY, CDR2 FYNNEI. V gave up 5 bases and J gave up 2 bases, with 14 bases separating them. The CDR3 covers 15 residues. Written as DNA, the CDR3 is TGTGCCAGCAGTCTTGGGGGGATACTCACAGATACGCAGTATTTT. Protein: CASSLGGILTDTQYF. The full variable domain, with the rest looked up from reference TRBV2 and TRBJ2-3, is EPEVTQTPSHQVTQMGQEVILRCVPISNHLYFYWYRQILGQKVEFLVSFYNNEISEKSEIFDDQFSVERPDGSNFTLKIRSTKLEDSAMYFCASSLGGILTDTQYFGPGTRLTVL.

The CDR3 sequence is CACHLRGPGEKLFF. Written as DNA, the CDR3 is TGTGCCTGTCACCTAAGGGGGCCTGGTGAAAAACTGTTTTTT. The V and J genes are TRBV30 and TRBJ1-4; 7 bases line up with TRBD1. The junction had 11 bases not matched to a gene; V was cut back by 6 bases and J by 7 bases. Germline V gene lookup returns CDR1 GTSNPN and CDR2 SVGIG (reference sequence). This CDR3 comprises 14 residues.

The chain joins TRBV27 to TRBJ2-3; D possibly corresponds to TRBD2 (5 bases). The length of the CDR3 is 14 residues. The V gene's germline CDR1 is MNHEY and CDR2 SMNVEV (reference sequence). Trimming took off 5 bases at V and 4 bases at J, with 13 bases between the two ends. The CDR3 DNA sequence: TGTGCCAGCAGTGGGTTAGCGTCTTCAGATACGCAGTATTTT. Translation: CASSGLASSDTQYF.

This clone qualifies as large (0.1 to 1%). This chain links TRBV4-3 with TRBJ1-4, with 9 bases aligning to TRBD1. Germline loops: CDR1 LGHNA, CDR2 YSLEER. The CDR3 totals 15 residues. J gave up 4 bases and V 1 base, and 1 base lay outside the gene matches. In DNA, the CDR3 is TGCGCCAGCAGCCAAGGGACAGGGGTTAATGAAAAACTGTTTTTT. As protein: CASSQGTGVNEKLFF.

This clone was found once. V and J are TRBV6-5 and TRBJ2-4, with TRBD2 matching 13 bases. The length of the CDR3 is 13 residues. V trimming: 6 bases; J trimming: 12 bases; junction bases outside the gene matches: 5. Germline V lookup: CDR1 MNHEY, CDR2 SVGAGI. The CDR3 here is CASSLGLAGDQYF. Here the CDR3 DNA reads TGTGCCAGCAGCCTTGGACTAGCGGGAGATCAGTACTTC.

The chain is built from TRBV2 and TRBJ1-4; D ambiguous. V was clipped by 4 bases and J by 0 bases, with 9 bases between them. The CDR3 contains 15 residues. CDR1 SNHLY and CDR2 FYNNEI come from the germline V gene. CDR3 residues: CASSGGPATNEKLFF. The CDR3 DNA reads TGTGCCAGCAGTGGAGGGCCCGCAACTAATGAAAAACTGTTTTTT.

V is TRBV5-1 and J is TRBJ1-6; the match to TRBD1 covers 7 bases. Trimming took 4 bases from V and 9 from J; bases not matched to a gene: 7. CDR1 SGHRS and CDR2 YFSETQ come from the germline V gene. CDR3 length equals 14 residues. The CDR3 nucleotides are TGCGCCAGCAGCCCCGGACAGGCTGGTTCACCCCTCCACTTT. Amino acids: CASSPGQAGSPLHF. Complete variable domain (other parts from reference TRBV5-1 and TRBJ1-6): KAGVTQTPRYLIKTRGQQVTLSCSPISGHRSVSWYQQTPGQGLQFLFEYFSETQRNKGNFPGRFSGRQFSNSRSEMNVSTLELGDSALYLCASSPGQAGSPLHFGNGTRLTVT.

V is TRBV24-1 and J is TRBJ2-5, with D unresolved. The CDR3 covers 13 residues. Germline V gene data show CDR1 as KGHDR and CDR2 as SFDVKD. Deletions cut 2 bases from V and 11 bases from J, with 14 bases between. The CDR3 sequence: CATSDSRYSLQYF. Here the CDR3 DNA reads TGTGCCACCAGTGATTCCCGCTACAGTCTACAGTACTTC.

The CDR3 protein is CASSPEAGAQYNEQFF. CDR3 nucleotides: TGCGCCAGCAGCCCTGAAGCGGGGGCCCAGTACAATGAGCAGTTCTTC. The chain carries TRBV4-1 and TRBJ2-1; 8 positions match TRBD2. Per germline, CDR1 MGHRA and CDR2 YSYEKL. The CDR3 runs to 16 residues. V lost 4 bases, J lost 4 bases, and 9 bases stayed unmatched.

V is TRBV2 and J is TRBJ1-1; no clear D. V was trimmed by 9 bases and J by 1 base, leaving 9 bases between them. CDR1 and CDR2 (germline): SNHLY, FYNNEI. There are 12 residues in the CDR3. The CDR3: CARGDGNTEAFF. CDR3 DNA sequence: TGTGCCAGAGGAGACGGGAACACTGAAGCTTTCTTT.

The chain couples TRBV11-2 to TRBJ2-6; 12 bases are a match to TRBD2. The CDR3 consists of 18 residues. CDR1 is SGHAT, CDR2 FQNNGV, per germline. Trimming cost V 5 bases and J 0 bases; bases outside gene matches: 5. The CDR3 DNA sequence: TGTGCCAGCAGCCTAGGACTAGCGGGGAGCTCTGGGGCCAACGTCCTGACTTTC. Its protein is CASSLGLAGSSGANVLTF.

The chain combines TRBV6-1 with TRBJ2-3, with 8 nucleotides matching TRBD2. V lost 4 bases, J lost 4 bases, and 13 bases stayed unmatched. Germline V gene lookup returns CDR1 MNHNS and CDR2 SASEGT. The CDR3 runs to 17 residues. CDR3 amino acids: CASSGPRSGRTSDTQYF. CDR3 sequence (DNA): TGTGCCAGCAGTGGGCCCAGGAGCGGGAGAACCTCAGATACGCAGTATTTT.

The chain recombines TRBV5-1 with TRBJ2-5, with D possibly TRBD1 on 7 matching bases. Deletions cut 4 bases from V and 4 bases from J, with 20 bases between. This CDR3 is built from 16 residues. CDR1 is SGHRS, CDR2 YFSETQ, per germline. CDR3 nucleotide sequence: TGCGCCAGCAGCCCTCCGGTTCTCAGGGGGGTAGAGACCCAGTACTTC. Encoded protein: CASSPPVLRGVETQYF.

The V and J genes are TRBV6-5 and TRBJ1-4; the match to TRBD1 covers 7 bases. The CDR3 is 15 residues long. V lost 0 bases to trimming and J lost 5 bases; unmatched junction nucleotides: 3. Germline lookup yields CDR1 MNHEY and CDR2 SVGAGI. The CDR3 sequence: CASSYSDRVNEKLFF. In DNA, the CDR3 is TGTGCCAGCAGTTACTCAGACAGGGTCAATGAAAAACTGTTTTTT.

This chain uses TRBV12-3 or TRBV12-4 with TRBJ1-2; D is possibly TRBD1 (5 bases). The CDR3 length is 13 residues. The V end was cut by 3 bases, the J end by 8 bases, with 13 bases between. The CDR3 is CASSFGRGGGYTF. DNA for the CDR3: TGTGCCAGCAGTTTCGGGCGGGGGGGAGGCTACACCTTC.

This chain links TRBV7-8 with TRBJ2-7, with D uncertain. The CDR3 loop spans 17 amino acids. The V and J ends lost 4 bases and 0 bases respectively, with 19 bases between them. The germline CDR1 and CDR2 sequences are SGHVS and FQNEAQ. The CDR3 DNA is TGTGCCAGCAGCTCTCCCAGCCACACGCGGCTCTCCTACGAGCAGTACTTC. As protein: CASSSPSHTRLSYEQYF.

The CDR3 sequence: CASRLSSRYEQYF. CDR3 nucleotide sequence: TGTGCCAGTAGACTGTCTAGCAGGTACGAGCAGTACTTC. This chain links TRBV19 with TRBJ2-7; TRBD2 might be the D (5 bases). The germline CDR1 and CDR2 sequences are LNHDA and SQIVND (reference sequence). The CDR3 is 13 amino acids. V shed 6 bases and J shed 4 bases, with 13 bases lying between them.

The CDR3 nucleotides are TGTGCCAGCATGGAGGACAGGGGCTACGAGCAGTACTTC. It translates to CASMEDRGYEQYF. The chain recombines TRBV2 with TRBJ2-7; TRBD1 agrees at 9 bases. CDR1 and CDR2 from the germline V gene are SNHLY and FYNNEI. This CDR3 is built from 13 residues. V shed 7 bases, J shed 3 bases, and the junction held 4 bases outside the gene matches.